Below, 12 T cell receptor beta chains from the same sample are listed, as sequenced in a study of regulatory T cells in long-lasting Graves disease. Time point noted: persistent/refractory GD, antithyroid drugs over 5 years with positive TRAb. After RNA was extracted from PBMCs, the TCR library was made from it. Library construction for TCR beta used iRepertoire HTBI primers and Arm-PCR of CDR3 regions. TCRdb independently ran MiXCR on the multiplex PCR reads; one entry per CDR3 protein. The sample has roughly 700,000 distinct CDR3 sequences, around 32% seen once. The sequences come from peripheral blood mononuclear cells (PBMCs), collected when the disease was refractory, from a patient treated with antithyroid drugs. All receptors come from a female donor with Graves disease.

The chain is built from TRBV19 and TRBJ1-5, with D maybe TRBD1 (5 bases). This CDR3 has 18 residues. The germline V and J ends were trimmed by 5 bases and 1 base, with 21 bases remaining between them. Germline-derived CDR1 and CDR2 are LNHDA and SQIVND (reference sequence). The CDR3: CASSPLGQGTGSNQPQHF. The DNA for the CDR3 is TGTGCCAGTAGTCCCCTGGGGCAGGGAACGGGAAGCAATCAGCCCCAGCATTTT.

The chain combines TRBV9 with TRBJ1-2, with D tentatively TRBD1 (5 bases). V was pared by 4 bases and J by 4 bases, with 20 bases between. CDR1 is SGDLS, CDR2 YYNGEE, per germline. The length of the CDR3 is 16 residues. The CDR3 loop reads CASSREGPGDIYGYTF. The CDR3 DNA follows: TGTGCCAGCAGCAGGGAGGGGCCCGGGGATATCTATGGCTACACCTTC.

This clonotype was counted a few times. The chain employs TRBV6-2 or TRBV6-3 and TRBJ1-2; D call uncertain. V lost 2 bases to trimming and J lost 5 bases, with 6 bases between them. This CDR3 is 12 amino acids long. The germline V gene encodes CDR1 MNHEY and CDR2 SVGEGT. CDR3 in amino acids: CASSYVGYGYTF. The CDR3 bases are TGTGCCAGCAGTTACGTGGGTTATGGCTACACCTTC.

The gene calls are TRBV28 and TRBJ1-1; D is ambiguous. The V end was cut by 4 bases, the J end by 10 bases, with 16 bases between. CDR1 MDHEN and CDR2 SYDVKM come from the germline V gene. The CDR3 consists of 13 residues. This CDR3 reads CASSSYSVSLAFF. As DNA, the CDR3 is TGTGCCAGCAGTTCTTACAGCGTGTCGTTAGCTTTCTTT.

As for this clonotype: A much larger clone sits a single nucleotide away, making a read error possible. The chain employs TRBV12-3 or TRBV12-4 and TRBJ1-1, with D unresolved. The CDR3 spans 15 residues. The V end was cut by 6 bases, the J end by 1 base, with 15 bases between. CDR3 sequence reads: CASRRNQQANTEAFF. CDR3 sequence (DNA): TGTGCCAGCAGACGAAATCAACAAGCGAACACTGAAGCTTTCTTT.

The chain is built from TRBV29-1 and TRBJ2-2, with D maybe TRBD2 (6 bases). Germline V gene data show CDR1 as SQVTM and CDR2 as ANQGSEA. There are 14 residues in the CDR3. Deletions cut 5 bases from V and 2 bases from J, with 12 bases between. The CDR3 region is CSVRRGSNTGELFF. CDR3 nucleotide sequence: TGCAGCGTTCGGAGGGGTTCTAACACCGGGGAGCTGTTTTTT.

This clonotype was picked up one time. The gene calls are TRBV15 and TRBJ1-6; TRBD1 might be the D (5 bases). Germline CDR1 LNHNV, CDR2 YYDKDF (reference sequence). V was cut by 3 bases and J by 6 bases, with 18 bases left in between. The CDR3 has 17 amino acids. The CDR3 protein is CATSRTLRGGFNSPLHF. The CDR3 bases are TGTGCCACCAGCAGGACCCTCCGGGGGGGATTTAATTCACCCCTCCACTTT. Full variable domain (remainder filled in from reference TRBV15 and TRBJ1-6): DAMVIQNPRYQVTQFGKPVTLSCSQTLNHNVMYWYQQKSSQAPKLLFHYYDKDFNNEADTPDNFQSRRPNTSFCFLDIRSPGLGDTAMYLCATSRTLRGGFNSPLHFGNGTRLTVT.

This clonotype was recorded a few times. The V and J genes are TRBV12-3 or TRBV12-4 and TRBJ1-2; D is uncertain. The CDR3 has 12 amino acids. V was pared by 6 bases and J by 5 bases, with 10 bases between. CDR3 protein: CASSPTVYGYTF. CDR3 DNA sequence: TGTGCCAGCAGCCCCACAGTGTATGGCTACACCTTC.

This clonotype was detected a few times. The chain uses TRBV20-1 and TRBJ1-2; TRBD1 agrees at 7 bases. J gave up 7 bases and V 8 bases, and 7 bases lay outside the gene matches. Germline-derived CDR1 and CDR2 are DFQATT and SNEGSKA (reference sequence). The CDR3 covers 11 residues. This CDR3 is CSLRTGAGYTF. DNA of the CDR3: TGCAGTTTGAGGACAGGAGCTGGCTACACCTTC.

The table lists this clonotype with a count of one. A far bigger clonotype differs at one base, so this is likely a read error. The CDR3 DNA reads as TGTGCCAACAGACCCCTCTCGGCAGGGGGGGGGGAGACCCAGTACTTC. It translates to CANRPLSAGGGETQYF. The gene calls are TRBV28 and TRBJ2-5, with D perhaps assigned TRBD1 or TRBD2 (7 bases each). Per germline, CDR1 MDHEN and CDR2 SYDVKM. Trimming cost V 10 bases and J 5 bases, with 26 bases left between them. The length of the CDR3 is 16 residues.

This chain uses TRBV20-1 with TRBJ1-3; D call uncertain. V was trimmed by 3 bases and J by 3 bases, leaving 6 bases between them. Germline V gene sequence: CDR1 DFQATT, CDR2 SNEGSKA (reference sequence). The CDR3 spans 12 residues. The CDR3 sequence is CSARTGGNTIYF. CDR3 nucleotides: TGCAGTGCTAGGACGGGTGGAAACACCATATATTTT.

The chain recombines TRBV28 with TRBJ1-5, with D possibly matching TRBD1 (5 bases). The V and J ends lost 5 bases and 1 base respectively, with 18 bases between them. The V gene's germline CDR1 is MDHEN and CDR2 SYDVKM. This CDR3 comprises 17 residues. This CDR3 reads CASSMQFGAGSNQPQHF. The CDR3 DNA sequence: TGTGCCAGCAGTATGCAGTTCGGGGCGGGGAGCAATCAGCCCCAGCATTTT.